This is a list of T cell receptor beta chains from one sample in a study of blood T cell repertoires in COVID-19. The assay was immunoSEQ multiplex PCR, and TCRdb's table has in-frame clones only and misses some. The repertoire holds around 26,000 clones, more than 70% seen once, with around a third in the top ten. Sequences were obtained from peripheral blood. The receptors here all came from a human donor in a cohort sampled during active COVID-19. CDR3s include the opening cysteine and the closing phenylalanine or tryptophan. Each record gives: D gene, J gene, clone size, V gene, CDR3 DNA, CDR3 protein. A D gene is named only where the DNA matches it firmly. Some rows have no size entry. The others give once, few or many, or a class for an expanded clone.

d_call: .; j_call: TRBJ1-4; clone_size: .; v_call: TRBV9; cdr3_nt: TGTGCCAGCAGCGGAAGAACAACCCCAGGGGAAACTAATGAAAAACTGTTTTTT; cdr3_aa: CASSGRTTPGETNEKLFF
d_call: TRBD1; j_call: TRBJ1-1; clone_size: .; v_call: TRBV19; cdr3_nt: TGTGCCAGTAGCCCCAGGGGGACAGTGAACACTGAAGCTTTCTTT; cdr3_aa: CASSPRGTVNTEAFF
d_call: .; j_call: TRBJ1-5; clone_size: .; v_call: TRBV30; cdr3_nt: TGTGCCTGGAGGGAGAATAGCAATCAGCCCCAGCATTTT; cdr3_aa: CAWRENSNQPQHF
d_call: .; j_call: TRBJ2-7; clone_size: .; v_call: TRBV30; cdr3_nt: TGTGCCTGGAACTTCCAGGGAGGCCCCAGCGAGCAGTACTTC; cdr3_aa: CAWNFQGGPSEQYF
d_call: TRBD1; j_call: TRBJ1-3; clone_size: once; v_call: TRBV5-1; cdr3_nt: TGCGCCAGCAGCCTGGGACAGGACAACTCTGGAAACACCATATATTTT; cdr3_aa: CASSLGQDNSGNTIYF
d_call: TRBD1; j_call: TRBJ1-1; clone_size: .; v_call: TRBV19; cdr3_nt: TGTGCCAGTATTAGATACAGGGGGTTGAACACTGAAGCTTTCTTT; cdr3_aa: CASIRYRGLNTEAFF
d_call: .; j_call: TRBJ2-7; clone_size: .; v_call: TRBV7-2; cdr3_nt: TGTGCCAGCAGCTCCTATAGGGACTCTACCTACGAGCAGTACTTC; cdr3_aa: CASSSYRDSTYEQYF
d_call: TRBD2; j_call: TRBJ2-7; clone_size: .; v_call: TRBV7-9; cdr3_nt: TGTGCCAGCAGTCCTCCGGGGGGGGTCTACGAGCAGTACTTC; cdr3_aa: CASSPPGGVYEQYF
d_call: .; j_call: TRBJ1-2; clone_size: once; v_call: TRBV19; cdr3_nt: TGTGCCAGTAGTATCCGGACACCCTATGGCTACACCTTC; cdr3_aa: CASSIRTPYGYTF
d_call: TRBD1; j_call: TRBJ2-7; clone_size: .; v_call: TRBV7-3; cdr3_nt: TGTGCCAGCAGCCTGGGGACAGCACCCCCCGAGCAGTACTTC; cdr3_aa: CASSLGTAPPEQYF
d_call: TRBD1; j_call: TRBJ2-7; clone_size: .; v_call: TRBV29-1; cdr3_nt: TGCAGCGTTGGACAGGGATTCGACGAGCAGTACTTC; cdr3_aa: CSVGQGFDEQYF
d_call: .; j_call: TRBJ2-2; clone_size: .; v_call: TRBV11-2; cdr3_nt: TGTGCCAGCAGCTTAGGCCCCCACACGAACACCGGGGAGCTGTTTTTT; cdr3_aa: CASSLGPHTNTGELFF